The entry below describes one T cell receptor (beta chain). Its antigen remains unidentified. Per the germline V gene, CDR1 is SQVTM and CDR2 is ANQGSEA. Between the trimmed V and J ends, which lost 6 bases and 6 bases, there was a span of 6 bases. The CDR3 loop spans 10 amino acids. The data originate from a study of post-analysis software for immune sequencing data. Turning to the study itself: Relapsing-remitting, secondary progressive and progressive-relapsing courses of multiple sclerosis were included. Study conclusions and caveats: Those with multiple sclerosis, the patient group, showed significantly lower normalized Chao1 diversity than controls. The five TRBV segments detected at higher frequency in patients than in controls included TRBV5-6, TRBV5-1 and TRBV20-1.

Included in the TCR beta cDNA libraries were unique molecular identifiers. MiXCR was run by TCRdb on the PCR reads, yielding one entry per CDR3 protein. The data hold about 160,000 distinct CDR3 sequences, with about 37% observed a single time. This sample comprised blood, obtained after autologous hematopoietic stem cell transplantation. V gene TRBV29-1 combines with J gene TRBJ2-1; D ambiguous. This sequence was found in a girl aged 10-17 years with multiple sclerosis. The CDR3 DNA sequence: TGCAGCGTGCCATTCAATGAGCAGTTCTTC. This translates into CSVPFNEQFF.